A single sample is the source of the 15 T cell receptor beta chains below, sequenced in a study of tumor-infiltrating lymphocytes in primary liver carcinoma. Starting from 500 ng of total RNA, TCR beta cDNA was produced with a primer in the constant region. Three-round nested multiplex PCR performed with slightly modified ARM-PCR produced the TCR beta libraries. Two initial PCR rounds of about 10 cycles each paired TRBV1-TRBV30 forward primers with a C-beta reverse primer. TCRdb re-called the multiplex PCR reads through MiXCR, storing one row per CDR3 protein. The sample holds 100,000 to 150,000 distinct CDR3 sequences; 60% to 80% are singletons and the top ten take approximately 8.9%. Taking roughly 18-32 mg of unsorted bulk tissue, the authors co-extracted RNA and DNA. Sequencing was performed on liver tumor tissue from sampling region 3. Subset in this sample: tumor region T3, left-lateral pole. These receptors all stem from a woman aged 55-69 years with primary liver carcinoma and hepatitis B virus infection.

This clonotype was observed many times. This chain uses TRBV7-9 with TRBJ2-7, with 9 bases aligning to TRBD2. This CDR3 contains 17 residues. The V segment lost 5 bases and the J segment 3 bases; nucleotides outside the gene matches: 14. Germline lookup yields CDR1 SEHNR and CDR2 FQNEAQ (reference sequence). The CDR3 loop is CASSLAGGLASHYEQYF. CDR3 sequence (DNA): TGTGCCAGCAGCCTCGCGGGGGGGCTAGCGTCCCACTACGAGCAGTACTTC. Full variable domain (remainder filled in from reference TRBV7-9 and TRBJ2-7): DTGVSQNPRHKITKRGQNVTFRCDPISEHNRLYWYRQTLGQGPEFLTYFQNEAQLEKSRLLSDRFSAERPKGSFSTLEIQRTEQGDSAMYLCASSLAGGLASHYEQYFGPGTRLTVT.

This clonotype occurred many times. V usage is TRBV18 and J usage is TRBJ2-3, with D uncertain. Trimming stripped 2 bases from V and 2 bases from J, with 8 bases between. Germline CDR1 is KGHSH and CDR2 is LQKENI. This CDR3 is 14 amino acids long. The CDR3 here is CASSPGINTDTQYF. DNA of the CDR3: TGTGCCAGCTCACCAGGGATCAACACAGATACGCAGTATTTT.

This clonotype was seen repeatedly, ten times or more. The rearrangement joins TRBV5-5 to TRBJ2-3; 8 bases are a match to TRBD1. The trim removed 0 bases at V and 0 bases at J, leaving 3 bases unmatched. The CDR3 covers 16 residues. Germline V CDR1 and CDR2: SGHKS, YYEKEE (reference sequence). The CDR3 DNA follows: TGTGCCAGCAGCTTGGGACAGGGGTTGAGCACAGATACGCAGTATTTT. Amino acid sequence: CASSLGQGLSTDTQYF. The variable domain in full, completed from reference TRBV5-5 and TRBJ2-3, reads DAGVTQSPTHLIKTRGQQVTLRCSPISGHKSVSWYQQVLGQGPQFIFQYYEKEERGRGNFPDRFSARQFPNYSSELNVNALLLGDSALYLCASSLGQGLSTDTQYFGPGTRLTVL.

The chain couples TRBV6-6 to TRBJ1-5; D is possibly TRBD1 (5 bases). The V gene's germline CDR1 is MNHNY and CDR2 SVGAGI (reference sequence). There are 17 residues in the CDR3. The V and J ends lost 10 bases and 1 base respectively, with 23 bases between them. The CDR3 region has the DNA TGTGCCACCAACCTTGGGACGATTTTAATGAGCAATCAGCCCCAGCATTTT. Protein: CATNLGTILMSNQPQHF.

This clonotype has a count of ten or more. CDR3: CASSQLNGPYNEQFF. CDR3 DNA: TGCGCCAGCAGCCAACTTAACGGCCCCTACAATGAGCAGTTCTTC. The rearrangement joins TRBV4-1 to TRBJ2-1; D call uncertain. Deletions cut 2 bases from V and 2 bases from J, with 10 bases between. CDR3 length: 15 amino acids. The germline V gene encodes CDR1 MGHRA and CDR2 YSYEKL.

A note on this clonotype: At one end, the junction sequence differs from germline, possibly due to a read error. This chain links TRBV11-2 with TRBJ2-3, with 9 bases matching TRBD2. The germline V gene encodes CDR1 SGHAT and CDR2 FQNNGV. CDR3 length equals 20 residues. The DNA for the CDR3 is TGTGCCGGCAGCTTAAGGGGCCTAGCGGGATTGAGAGTCCCCACAGATACGAAGTATTTT. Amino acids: CAGSLRGLAGLRVPTDTKYF.

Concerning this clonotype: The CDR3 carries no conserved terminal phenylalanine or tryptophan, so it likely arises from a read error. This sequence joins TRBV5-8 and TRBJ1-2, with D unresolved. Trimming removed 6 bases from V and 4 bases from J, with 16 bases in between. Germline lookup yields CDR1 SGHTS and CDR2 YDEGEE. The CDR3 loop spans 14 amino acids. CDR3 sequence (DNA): TGTGCCAGCACACCCTTTAGGTGTCCCTATGGCTACACCTTA. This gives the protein CASTPFRCPYGYTL.

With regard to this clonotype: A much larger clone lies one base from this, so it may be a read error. This CDR3 reads CASSFEGGGNEQFF. In nucleotides, the CDR3 is TGTGCCAGCAGCTTCGAGGGAGGGGGCAATGAGCAGTTCTTC. The rearrangement joins TRBV5-5 to TRBJ2-1, with D perhaps matching TRBD2 (7 bases). Trimming took off 2 bases at V and 6 bases at J, with 12 bases between the two ends. CDR1 and CDR2 from the germline V gene are SGHKS and YYEKEE (reference sequence). This CDR3 is built from 14 residues.

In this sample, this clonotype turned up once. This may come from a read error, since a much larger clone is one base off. Written as DNA, the CDR3 is TGTGCCAGCAGCCTAGACAGGGGGGAGGATGGCTACACCTTC. It is translated as CASSLDRGEDGYTF. The chain uses TRBV5-4 and TRBJ1-2, with 9 bases identical to TRBD1. V shed 4 bases and J 6 bases; nucleotides not matched to a gene: 7. The CDR3 consists of 14 residues. Germline CDR1 SGHNT, CDR2 YYREEE (reference sequence).

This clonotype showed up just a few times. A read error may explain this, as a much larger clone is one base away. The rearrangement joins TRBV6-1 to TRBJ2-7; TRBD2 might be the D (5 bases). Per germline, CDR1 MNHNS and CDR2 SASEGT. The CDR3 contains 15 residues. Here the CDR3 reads CASSLTRGSSYGQYF. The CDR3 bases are TGTGCCAGCAGTCTGACCAGAGGGAGCTCCTACGGGCAGTACTTC.

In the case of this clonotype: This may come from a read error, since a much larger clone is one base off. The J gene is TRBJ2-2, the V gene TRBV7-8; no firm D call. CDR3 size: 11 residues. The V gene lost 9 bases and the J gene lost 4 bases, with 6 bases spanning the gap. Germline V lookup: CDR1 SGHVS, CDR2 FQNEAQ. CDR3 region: CARTTTGELFF. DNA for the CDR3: TGTGCCAGGACCACCACCGGGGAGCTGTTTTTT.

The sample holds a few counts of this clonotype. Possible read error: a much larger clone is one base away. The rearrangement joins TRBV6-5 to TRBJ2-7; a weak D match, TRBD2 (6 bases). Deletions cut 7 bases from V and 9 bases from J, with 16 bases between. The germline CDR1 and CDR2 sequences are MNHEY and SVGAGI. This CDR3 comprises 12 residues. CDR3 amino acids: CASIGGHHGQYF. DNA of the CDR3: TGTGCCAGCATTGGAGGGCACCACGGGCAGTACTTC.

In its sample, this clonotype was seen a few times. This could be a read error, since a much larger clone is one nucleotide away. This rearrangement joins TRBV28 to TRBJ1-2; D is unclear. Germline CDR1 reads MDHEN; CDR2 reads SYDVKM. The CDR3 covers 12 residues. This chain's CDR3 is CASSPGNYDYTF. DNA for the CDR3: TGTGCCAGCAGTCCTGGGAACTATGACTACACCTTC.

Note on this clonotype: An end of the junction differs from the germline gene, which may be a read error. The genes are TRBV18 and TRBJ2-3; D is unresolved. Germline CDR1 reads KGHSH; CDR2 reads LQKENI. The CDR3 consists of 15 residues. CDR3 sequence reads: CANSPSVMGTDTQYF. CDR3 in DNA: TGTGCCAACTCACCATCAGTTATGGGGACAGATACGCAGTATTTT.

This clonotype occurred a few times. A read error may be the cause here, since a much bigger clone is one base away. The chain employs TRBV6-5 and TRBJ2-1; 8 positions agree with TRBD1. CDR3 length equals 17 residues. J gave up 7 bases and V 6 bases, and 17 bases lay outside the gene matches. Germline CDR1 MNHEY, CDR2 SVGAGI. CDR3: CASSVGTGYRQLNEQFF. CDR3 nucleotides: TGTGCCAGCAGCGTCGGGACAGGATACCGACAGTTAAATGAGCAGTTCTTC.